The T cell receptor (beta chain) described here comes from a study of cytomegalovirus exposure and HLA in healthy donors. Study-wide results and caveats: A later analysis reportedly identified an Asian-associated ancestry cluster as carrying fewer N-insertions than the approximately 710-donor mean.

With regard to this clone: Its antigen is as yet unknown.

A multiplex PCR was run with 60 Vbeta primers and 13 Jbeta primers. TCRdb keeps only in-frame clones here, not all; method: immunoSEQ multiplex PCR. The table records around 190,000 clones, around 90% of them present only once. In germline, CDR1 is LGHNA, CDR2 YNFKEQ. The V and J ends lost 4 bases and 4 bases respectively, with 14 bases between them. CDR3 size: 15 residues. The TCR comes from a woman in her late teens or twenties in good health and CMV-seronegative. The chain is built from TRBV4-2 and TRBJ2-1, with D perhaps matching TRBD1 (6 bases). Source material: PBMCs. The CDR3 DNA follows: TGTGCCAGCAGCCCTCCCGGGACAAATTACAATGAGCAGTTCTTC. Amino acid sequence: CASSPPGTNYNEQFF.